This T cell receptor beta chain was profiled in a study of T cell repertoires in cytomegalovirus infection (dated by TCRdb to the late 2010s). As for the study more broadly: The HLA type of each donor mattered for the analysis, because public TCR beta signatures pointed to carriage of CMV infection along with the matching HLA type. Study-level results and caveats: In the ex vivo response, HLA-C-restricted CMV-specific TCR beta clonotypes were dominant, and in two of eight donors the single most frequent clonotype came from this HLA-C-restricted group. Cumulative frequency of public TCR beta family members discriminated carriers of CMV infection plus the relevant HLA type in this cohort and an independent approximately 360-donor cohort.

There are 16 amino acids in the CDR3, from cysteine to phenylalanine inclusive. Only CDR3 DNA remains: 48 bases, in frame from the first base. In the germline V gene, CDR1 corresponds to SNHLY and CDR2 to FYNNEI. In regard to this clonotype: It has no known antigen specificity. One end of the junction is discordant with germline, which a read error may explain.

The reads were generated on an Illumina HiSeq 1500. TCRdb itself trimmed the public reads at Q25 with fastp, ran MiXCR and retained productive beta chains. For every CDR3 protein sequence, its rows merge into one entry that carries the most common genes and DNA. The sample has more than 650,000 distinct CDR3 sequences on record, less than 40% of them singletons. The ten largest clonotypes hold under 3% of the sample. The sequence came from a human donor in good health (CMV status not recorded). Some clones in this sample may be carry-over from other donors' samples. In this chain, TRBV2 is recombined with TRBJ2-1; confidence is insufficient to name the D gene. Sequences were obtained from PBMCs. In nucleotide form, the sequence is TGTGCCAGCAGTCTCCGAGTGGGGTTAGCCCCCGATGAGCCGTTCTTC. Its product reads: CASSLRVGLAPDEPFF. Extended through the reference TRBV2 and TRBJ2-1 proteins, this CDR3 yields the full variable domain: EPEVTQTPSHQVTQMGQEVILRCVPISNHLYFYWYRQILGQKVEFLVSFYNNEISEKSEIFDDQFSVERPDGSNFTLKIRSTKLEDSAMYFCASSLRVGLAPDEPFFGPGTRLTVL.